The next 17 T cell receptor beta chains were all read from a single sample in a study of T-cell reconstitution after alpha-beta-depleted transplantation in children. This sample's TCRbeta library carried unique molecular identifier barcodes. TCRdb itself ran the PCR reads through MiXCR, one entry per CDR3 protein. The table shows 400,000 to 550,000 distinct CDR3 sequences, with about 10% occurring only once. This specimen was PBMCs, taken before TCRalphabeta/CD19-depleted stem cell transplant. The receptor source for this set is a child aged 2-15 years with inherited bone marrow failure, due to receive a stem cell transplant.

This clonotype was seen repeatedly, ten times or more. The chain recombines TRBV12-3 or TRBV12-4 with TRBJ2-7; a weak D match, TRBD2 (5 bases). This CDR3 region has 13 residues. The V end was cut by 5 bases, the J end by 3 bases, with 11 bases between. The CDR3 bases are TGTGCCAGCAGTCCGCCTCGGGGCTACGAGCAGTACTTC. Residues: CASSPPRGYEQYF.

This clonotype was observed at least ten times. The V and J genes are TRBV7-9 and TRBJ2-1; D ambiguous. V lost 2 bases to trimming and J lost 0 bases, with 14 bases between them. Germline V CDR1 and CDR2: SEHNR, FQNEAQ (reference sequence). The CDR3 is made up of 17 amino acids. CDR3 sequence (DNA): TGTGCCAGCAGCTTACCCCCAAAAGCGAGCTCCTACAATGAGCAGTTCTTC. Residues: CASSLPPKASSYNEQFF.

This clonotype was observed at least ten times. The V and J genes are TRBV6-5 and TRBJ2-5; 9 bases agree with TRBD2. The V segment lost 1 base and the J segment 7 bases; nucleotides outside the gene matches: 10. The CDR3 is 16 amino acids. Germline CDR1 is MNHEY and CDR2 is SVGAGI. The CDR3 loop reads CASSYWGLGGRATQYF. CDR3 nucleotide sequence: TGTGCCAGCAGTTACTGGGGGCTAGGCGGGAGGGCGACCCAGTACTTC.

This clonotype was recorded at least ten times. This sequence joins TRBV25-1 and TRBJ2-3; 7 bases are shared with TRBD2. V lost 1 base to trimming and J lost 6 bases; unmatched junction nucleotides: 7. Germline values: CDR1 MGHDK, CDR2 SYGVNS. The CDR3 length is 15 residues. CDR3 in DNA: TGTGCCAGCAGTGAATCGGTCGGGAGGAGGGATACGCAGTATTTT. It encodes CASSESVGRRDTQYF.

The chain couples TRBV6-5 to TRBJ1-2; TRBD1 aligns across 9 bases. The CDR3 totals 15 residues. The germline gives CDR1 MNHEY, CDR2 SVGAGI. Trimming took 4 bases from V and 8 from J; bases not matched to a gene: 11. The CDR3 DNA reads as TGTGCCAGCAGTTTATCCGGGACAGGGATTAACGGCTACACCTTC. Translated, it gives CASSLSGTGINGYTF.

The chain combines TRBV4-2 with TRBJ2-7; tentatively, D is TRBD1 or TRBD2 (5 bases each). Looked up from germline, CDR1 is LGHNA and CDR2 is YNFKEQ. The CDR3 has 15 amino acids. Deletions cut 3 bases from V and 3 bases from J, with 15 bases between. The CDR3 nucleotides read TGTGCCAGCAGCCAGGGGGACCTTACAGGCTACGAGCAGTACTTC. It translates to CASSQGDLTGYEQYF.

This clonotype was seen repeatedly, ten times or more. The rearrangement uses TRBV7-9 and TRBJ2-7; D remains unclear. V was cut by 2 bases and J by 0 bases, with 8 bases left in between. From germline, CDR1 is SEHNR and CDR2 FQNEAQ (reference sequence). This CDR3 comprises 14 residues. The CDR3 sequence is CASSLIDISYEQYF. CDR3 nucleotides: TGTGCCAGCAGCTTAATCGACATCTCCTACGAGCAGTACTTC.

This clonotype was seen only a few times. CDR3: CASSQGTGRNYEQYF. The CDR3 DNA is TGTGCCAGCAGCCAAGGGACAGGGAGGAACTACGAGCAGTACTTC. The chain combines TRBV3-1 with TRBJ2-7, with 8 bases matching TRBD1. Losses at the gene ends were 1 base for V and 3 bases for J; bases not matched to a gene: 5. Germline lookup yields CDR1 LGHDT and CDR2 YNNKEL (reference sequence). The CDR3 sequence is 15 residues long.

This clonotype was seen at least ten times. This chain uses TRBV4-3 with TRBJ2-1; 7 bases fit TRBD2. CDR1 is LGHNA and CDR2 is YSLEER in the germline V gene. The CDR3 is made up of 16 amino acids. The junction had 8 bases not matched to a gene; V was cut back by 0 bases and J by 6 bases. The CDR3, as DNA: TGCGCCAGCAGCCAAGAGGGACTGGGCGGGAGCAATGAGCAGTTCTTC. It encodes CASSQEGLGGSNEQFF.

The chain employs TRBV20-1 and TRBJ2-5; no clear D gene. CDR3 length: 16 amino acids. V lost 1 base and J lost 3, with 18 bases in between. Looked up from germline, CDR1 is DFQATT and CDR2 is SNEGSKA (reference sequence). DNA for the CDR3: TGCAGTGCTAGAGCCCTCTCCCGGTCGCCGAAAGAGACCCAGTACTTC. Protein: CSARALSRSPKETQYF.

This clonotype has more than one count but fewer than ten. This sequence joins TRBV9 and TRBJ2-5; D is possibly TRBD2 (6 bases). Germline CDR1 is SGDLS and CDR2 is YYNGEE. CDR3 length equals 16 residues. The ends were cut back, 0 bases at V and 2 bases at J, with 14 bases in the middle. CDR3 DNA: TGTGCCAGCAGCGTAGCTCTAGCGTCTTCACAAGAGACCCAGTACTTC. This codes for CASSVALASSQETQYF.

This clonotype was seen ten or more times. The chain links TRBV11-2 to TRBJ2-3, with 11 bases identical to TRBD2. From germline, CDR1 is SGHAT and CDR2 FQNNGV. The trim removed 5 bases at V and 1 base at J, leaving 5 bases unmatched. The CDR3 runs 16 residues. CDR3 amino acids: CASSAWTSGRTDTQYF. The CDR3 DNA sequence: TGTGCCAGCAGCGCGTGGACTAGCGGGCGCACAGATACGCAGTATTTT.

The chain uses TRBV12-3 or TRBV12-4 and TRBJ2-1; D not certain. The CDR3 sequence is 16 residues long. V dropped 6 bases and J dropped 4 bases, with 19 bases sitting between them. Here the CDR3 reads CASRQAVAREYNEQFF. The CDR3 DNA is TGTGCCAGCAGACAAGCCGTGGCTAGAGAATACAATGAGCAGTTCTTC.

This clonotype occurred many times. The CDR3 loop reads CATSEGWSETQYF. The CDR3 DNA is TGTGCCACCAGTGAAGGGTGGTCGGAGACCCAGTACTTC. V is TRBV24-1 and J is TRBJ2-5; D ambiguous. This CDR3 has 13 amino acids. Germline CDR1 is KGHDR and CDR2 is SFDVKD. V was pared by 4 bases and J by 5 bases, with 10 bases between.

This clonotype has at least ten counts. The chain joins TRBV5-1 to TRBJ2-7; D is uncertain. Between the trimmed V and J ends, which lost 0 bases and 0 bases, there was a span of 7 bases. CDR3 length: 14 amino acids. CDR1 and CDR2 (germline): SGHRS, YFSETQ. In DNA form, the CDR3 reads TGCGCCAGCAGCTTGGAGGGCAACTCCTACGAGCAGTACTTC. The encoded protein is CASSLEGNSYEQYF.

This clonotype occurred a few times. The chain is built from TRBV4-3 and TRBJ2-1; D is unclear. Per germline, CDR1 LGHNA and CDR2 YSLEER. The CDR3 length is 13 residues. Trimming removed 3 bases from V and 7 bases from J, with 10 bases in between. For the CDR3, the DNA is TGCGCCAGCAGCCACGCCATGGGGAATGAGCAGTTCTTC. Amino acids: CASSHAMGNEQFF.

The chain is built from TRBV25-1 and TRBJ2-3; 8 nucleotides line up with TRBD2. J lost 1 base, V lost 3 bases, and 3 bases had no gene match. The CDR3 loop spans 15 amino acids. The germline V gene has CDR1 MGHDK and CDR2 SYGVNS. CDR3 DNA: TGTGCCAGCAGTGACCCAGCGGGAGGCACAGATACGCAGTATTTT. Translated, it gives CASSDPAGGTDTQYF.